Below, 16 T cell receptor beta chains from the same sample are listed, as sequenced in a study of tumor-infiltrating lymphocytes in primary liver carcinoma. TCR beta cDNA was made from 500 ng total RNA with a constant-region primer. Libraries of TCR beta came from three nested multiplex PCR rounds with slightly modified ARM-PCR. Forward primers for TRBV1-TRBV30 and a C-beta reverse primer served the first two PCR rounds, at around 11 cycles each. Each CDR3 protein gets one entry after TCRdb re-called the multiplex PCR reads with MiXCR. The table includes hundreds of thousands of distinct CDR3 sequences, 50% to 60% detected once. Researchers drew blood RNA from unsorted whole blood and extracted germline DNA as well. Sequencing was performed on peripheral blood. The receptors here all came from a woman under 40 with primary liver carcinoma and hepatitis B virus infection.

This clonotype has more than one count but fewer than ten. The chain has TRBV12-3 or TRBV12-4 and TRBJ1-1, with TRBD1 matching 7 bases. This CDR3 comprises 14 residues. V shed 5 bases, J shed 6 bases, and the junction held 9 bases outside the gene matches. The CDR3: CASSKQGLGAEAFF. The CDR3, as DNA: TGTGCCAGCAGTAAACAGGGGTTAGGCGCTGAAGCTTTCTTT.

The rearrangement uses TRBV12-3 or TRBV12-4 and TRBJ2-4; TRBD1 matches 9 bases. The CDR3 loop spans 15 amino acids. V shed 7 bases, J shed 3 bases, and the junction held 7 bases outside the gene matches. The CDR3 loop is CASNRQGVSKNIQYF. In nucleotides, the CDR3 is TGTGCCAGCAACCGACAGGGGGTAAGCAAAAACATTCAGTACTTC.

The CDR3 is CASSPVGTGEHEQYF. The CDR3 coding sequence is TGTGCCAGCAGCCCGGTGGGGACAGGGGAGCACGAGCAGTACTTC. This rearrangement joins TRBV12-3 or TRBV12-4 to TRBJ2-7; 10 bases match TRBD1. V dropped 6 bases and J dropped 5; count of bases not matched to a gene: 10. The CDR3 totals 15 residues.

The chain couples TRBV7-9 to TRBJ1-1; D not certain. Germline assignment: CDR1 SEHNR and CDR2 FQNEAQ (reference sequence). The CDR3 is 14 amino acids. V was clipped by 4 bases and J by 7 bases, with 16 bases between them. CDR3 sequence: CASSSTGFALEAFF. CDR3 DNA sequence: TGTGCCAGCAGCTCTACCGGGTTCGCTCTTGAAGCTTTCTTT.

The chain employs TRBV5-1 and TRBJ2-1; D gene ambiguous. The J call may be in error: the DNA end matches TRBJ2-7 better. The CDR3 contains 13 residues. CDR1 and CDR2 from the germline V gene are SGHRS and YFSETQ. The CDR3 coding sequence is TGCGCCAGCACTGGGGAACCCTACAATGAGCAGTACTTC. It yields the protein CASTGEPYNEQYF.

This chain connects TRBV4-3 to TRBJ1-3, with D tentatively TRBD1 (5 bases). Germline CDR1 LGHNA, CDR2 YSLEER. The V end lost 0 bases, the J end lost 0 bases, and 27 bases lay between the germline ends. This CDR3 is 22 amino acids long. The CDR3 spells CASSQDRTGVVETVSSGNTIYF. The DNA of the CDR3 is TGCGCCAGCAGCCAAGATCGGACGGGGGTTGTGGAGACGGTTAGCTCTGGAAACACCATATATTTT.

The chain carries TRBV4-2 and TRBJ2-7; D may be TRBD2 (6 bases). The CDR3 has 16 amino acids. The germline gives CDR1 LGHNA, CDR2 YNFKEQ. The V and J ends lost 0 bases and 3 bases respectively, with 15 bases between them. The CDR3 region has the DNA TGTGCCAGCAGCCAAGACGGGGGACTCCATCACTACGAGCAGTACTTC. This sequence encodes CASSQDGGLHHYEQYF.

On this clonotype itself: A read error may produce the germline difference seen at one junction end. V and J are TRBV30 and TRBJ2-5; TRBD1 might be the D (6 bases). The CDR3 has 13 residues. Germline CDR1 and CDR2: GTSNPN and SVGIG (reference sequence). CDR3 region: CAWVDRFQETQHF. CDR3 nucleotide sequence: TGTGCCTGGGTCGACAGGTTTCAAGAGACCCAGCACTTC.

Comments on this clonotype: Since no conserved phenylalanine or tryptophan closes the CDR3, a read error is the likely cause. This chain joins TRBV11-3 and TRBJ2-1; no clear D. This CDR3 has 15 amino acids. Per the germline V gene, CDR1 is SGHNT and CDR2 is YENEEA. The V and J ends lost 5 bases and 2 bases respectively, with 13 bases between them. The DNA for the CDR3 is TGTGCCAGCAGCCCCCCATCGGACCCCTACAATGAGCAGTTCTTG. Protein product: CASSPPSDPYNEQFL.

This clonotype has ten or more counts. V is TRBV12-3 or TRBV12-4 and J is TRBJ1-1, with D possibly TRBD1 on 5 matching bases. The CDR3 runs 14 residues. The ends were cut back, 3 bases at V and 4 bases at J, with 12 bases in the middle. The CDR3 region is CASSFQGGVTEAFF. The CDR3, as DNA: TGTGCCAGCAGTTTCCAGGGAGGAGTCACTGAAGCTTTCTTT.

This clonotype appeared a few times. The V call is TRBV28, the J call TRBJ2-7, with D uncertain. CDR3 size: 14 residues. Germline V gives CDR1 MDHEN, CDR2 SYDVKM. Between the trimmed V and J ends, which lost 6 bases and 0 bases, there was a span of 12 bases. The CDR3 DNA follows: TGTGCCAGCAGACTCGACGTCAACTCCTACGAGCAGTACTTC. This translates into CASRLDVNSYEQYF.

This clonotype has at least ten counts. V usage is TRBV11-2 and J usage is TRBJ2-7, with D possibly being TRBD1 (7 bases). The CDR3 covers 15 residues. Germline lookup yields CDR1 SGHAT and CDR2 FQNNGV. V lost 1 base and J 6 bases, leaving 16 bases between the germline ends. The CDR3 DNA reads as TGTGCCAGCAGCTTAGGGCCAAACAGGGGAGGCGAGCAGTACTTC. This encodes CASSLGPNRGGEQYF.

In regard to this clonotype: The conserved phenylalanine or tryptophan normally closing the CDR3 is absent here, so this likely arose from a read error. The chain links TRBV11-3 to TRBJ2-3, with unresolved D. With 5 bases removed from V and 7 bases from J, the gap between germline ends came to 7 bases. The CDR3 extends over 11 amino acids. The germline V gene encodes CDR1 SGHNT and CDR2 YENEEA. In DNA form, the CDR3 reads TGTGCCAGCAGCGCCCGACATACGCAGTATCTT. Protein sequence: CASSARHTQYL.

The V call is TRBV12-3 or TRBV12-4, the J call TRBJ1-1; possibly TRBD1 for D (6 bases). V lost 3 bases to trimming and J lost 4 bases, with 21 bases between them. There are 17 residues in the CDR3. The DNA for the CDR3 is TGTGCCAGCAGTTTTAGGGGGGGGGTAAATTCTGCCACTGAAGCTTTCTTT. It translates to CASSFRGGVNSATEAFF.

Details on this clonotype: This clone may be a read error of a much larger clone one base away. The CDR3 is CVSSSARDTEAFF. The CDR3 DNA sequence: TGTGTCAGCAGCTCAGCCAGGGACACTGAAGCTTTCTTT. This chain joins TRBV11-2 and TRBJ1-1; D is possibly TRBD1 (5 bases). Looked up from germline, CDR1 is SGHAT and CDR2 is FQNNGV. The CDR3 runs to 13 residues.

In this sample, this clonotype turned up once. The conserved phenylalanine or tryptophan is not found at the CDR3 terminus, so this likely reflects a read error. This rearrangement joins TRBV18 to TRBJ1-1, with D unclear. The CDR3 runs 13 residues. The ends were cut back, 10 bases at V and 8 bases at J, with 20 bases in the middle. CDR1 KGHSH and CDR2 LQKENI come from the germline V gene. This chain's CDR3 is CAISPTEPLEAFL. DNA of the CDR3: TGTGCCATCTCGCCTACAGAGCCCTTGGAAGCTTTCCTT.